This TCR beta chain was sequenced during a study of T cell repertoires in cytomegalovirus infection. Study background: CMV infection and matching HLA type were both indicated by public TCR beta signatures.

Concerning this clonotype: Its target is unknown.

Trimming cost V 5 bases and J 6 bases; bases outside gene matches: 5. There are 14 residues in the CDR3. TCRdb re-derived calls from the reads in MiXCR, one entry per CDR3 protein. This table holds approximately 71,000 distinct CDR3 sequences, around 20% found once. Study-level results: Dominant in the ex vivo response were TCR beta clonotypes restricted by HLA-C and specific for CMV.

The TCR originated in a human donor in good health (CMV status not recorded). Some clones in this sample may be carry-over from other donors' samples. This chain joins TRBV12-3 or TRBV12-4 and TRBJ1-5, with TRBD1 matching over 9 bases. Specimen: CD8+ T cells from cultured PBMCs, collected from culture after CMV antigen stimulation. The CDR3 nucleotides are TGTGCCAGCAGTCCCGGGACAGGGTCTCAGCCCCAGCATTTT. Translated: CASSPGTGSQPQHF.